This is a list of T cell receptor beta chains from one sample in a study of human T cells and chemical hapten exposure. TCRdb re-called the RACE reads with MiXCR, one entry per CDR3 protein. In the table there are roughly 71,000 distinct CDR3 sequences, 11% of which are singletons. The sample was whole blood, taken in connection with sensitization to the hapten diphenylcyclopropenone (DPC). These receptors all come from a woman aged 45-65 years with alopecia areata. Some clones in this sample may be carry-over from other donors' samples. CDR3s include the opening cysteine and the closing phenylalanine or tryptophan. The D gene is left open where the match is weak. For some rows the clone size is stated as once, few or many, or as a class when expanded; others skip it.

abundance,j_gene,v_gene,len,d_gene,CDR3nt,CDR3aa
many,TRBJ1-1,TRBV29-1,13,TRBD1,TGCAGCGCGCCGGGACAGCTGAACACTGAAGCTTTCTTT,CSAPGQLNTEAFF
-,TRBJ1-1,TRBV18,13,-,TGTGCCAGCTCACCAGCAGGGCTCACTGAAGCTTTCTTT,CASSPAGLTEAFF
-,TRBJ2-4,TRBV28,13,-,TGTGCCAGCAAGAGGCAGGGTGGAAACATTCAGTACTTC,CASKRQGGNIQYF
many,TRBJ1-1,TRBV7-9,14,-,TGTGCCAGCAGCTTAGACACGATGAACACTGAAGCTTTCTTT,CASSLDTMNTEAFF
few,TRBJ2-4,TRBV29-1,19,TRBD2,TGCAGCGTTGCGCTTACGACTAGCGGGCCCTTGCCTGCCAAAAACATTCAGTACTTC,CSVALTTSGPLPAKNIQYF
many,TRBJ1-2,TRBV2,14,TRBD1,TGTGCCAGCAGCCCCCTGACAGGGGGAAATGGCTACACCTTC,CASSPLTGGNGYTF
few,TRBJ1-2,TRBV30,11,-,TGTGCCTGGAGTGTGGCGGTTGGCTACACCTTC,CAWSVAVGYTF
-,TRBJ2-3,TRBV29-1,19,TRBD2,TGCAGCGTTGTACAGTCGGGACTAGCGGGAGCCGGGGGCACAGATACGCAGTATTTT,CSVVQSGLAGAGGTDTQYF
many,TRBJ1-2,TRBV12-3/TRBV12-4,14,TRBD1,TGTGCCAGCAGTTCGACAGGGGGCGGCTATGGCTACACCTTC,CASSSTGGGYGYTF
few,TRBJ2-7,TRBV5-4,15,-,TGTGCCAGCAGCTTGGGCCTCACAAGCTCCTACGAGCAGTACTTC,CASSLGLTSSYEQYF
few,TRBJ2-1,TRBV12-3/TRBV12-4,19,TRBD2,TGTGCCAGCAGTCATCCGGGACTAGCGGGAGTAAACACCTACAATGAGCAGTTCTTC,CASSHPGLAGVNTYNEQFF
-,TRBJ2-7,TRBV5-1,15,TRBD1,TGCGCCAGCAGCTTGGTCGGACAGGGCCTAAACGAGCAGTACTTC,CASSLVGQGLNEQYF
many,TRBJ2-2,TRBV5-4,15,-,TGTGCCAGCAGCTTGAGACAGATCAACACCGGGGAGCTGTTTTTT,CASSLRQINTGELFF
-,TRBJ2-7,TRBV5-1,15,-,TGCGCCAGCAGCTTGGGACAGGCCGGATCCTACGAGCAGTACTTC,CASSLGQAGSYEQYF
many,TRBJ1-2,TRBV18,15,-,TGTGCCAGCTCTCACCAGATTGGCGCGGAGGATGGCTACACCTTC,CASSHQIGAEDGYTF
many,TRBJ1-4,TRBV15,15,TRBD1,TGTGCCACGAAACCGGGACAGGGTTTAAGTGAAAAACTGTTTTTT,CATKPGQGLSEKLFF
-,TRBJ1-2,TRBV6-2/TRBV6-3,22,-,TGTGCCAGCAGCCCATCATACTACGCAACGGCTCACGGGACACAAGCTAACTATGGCTACACCTTC,CASSPSYYATAHGTQANYGYTF
many,TRBJ1-5,TRBV6-1,13,-,TGTGCCAGCTCGGCAAATAGCAATCAGCCCCAGCATTTT,CASSANSNQPQHF
few,TRBJ2-7,TRBV28,15,TRBD1,TGTGCCAGCAGTACCTCAGGGACAGGGGCCCACGAGCAGTACTTC,CASSTSGTGAHEQYF
few,TRBJ1-1,TRBV28,13,-,TGTGCCAGCAGCCGATTCTTGCGAGGCGAAGCTTTCTTT,CASSRFLRGEAFF
-,TRBJ1-1,TRBV6-5,15,TRBD1,TGTGCCAGCAGTTACGGGACAGCTCGAAACACTGAAGCTTTCTTT,CASSYGTARNTEAFF
-,TRBJ2-7,TRBV4-1,14,-,TGCGCCAGCAGCCAAGGGGGAAATGTCTACGAGCAGTACTTC,CASSQGGNVYEQYF
once,TRBJ2-1,TRBV18,15,TRBD1,TGTGCCAGCTCAATGTCGGAGACAGGGATCAATGAGCAGTTCTTC,CASSMSETGINEQFF
-,TRBJ1-2,TRBV29-1,12,-,TGCAGCGTTGACCACAGTTCATATGGCTACACCTTC,CSVDHSSYGYTF
many,TRBJ2-7,TRBV29-1,12,-,TGCAGCGCCGGGCCAGGGGAAGACGAGCAGTACTTC,CSAGPGEDEQYF
-,TRBJ2-1,TRBV20-1,15,TRBD2,TGCAGTGCTAGACTAGCGGGAGGATCCCGGTATGAGCAGTTCTTC,CSARLAGGSRYEQFF
many,TRBJ2-6,TRBV15,20,TRBD1,TGTGCCACCAGCAGAGACCGGCGGACAGGGCTTCTAGTCTCGGCCAACGTCCTGACTTTC,CATSRDRRTGLLVSANVLTF
few,TRBJ1-2,TRBV10-3,15,TRBD1,TGTGCCATCAGTGACACCGGGACAGGGGGCGATGGCTACACCTTC,CAISDTGTGGDGYTF
many,TRBJ2-7,TRBV4-1,16,-,TGCGCCAGCAGCCAAGAATCCGGCAGGGCCTCCTACGAGCAGTACTTC,CASSQESGRASYEQYF
few,TRBJ2-1,TRBV12-3/TRBV12-4,13,-,TGTGCCAGCAGTCTGCACGGGTCCGAGGAGCAGTTCTTC,CASSLHGSEEQFF
few,TRBJ1-3,TRBV29-1,16,-,TGCAGCGTTGAAGACGGTCTCGGTTTATCTGGAAACACCATATATTTT,CSVEDGLGLSGNTIYF
few,TRBJ2-3,TRBV10-2,14,TRBD2,TGCGCCAGCAGTCTAGTCGGGAGGGTTGAAACGCAGTATTTT,CASSLVGRVETQYF
many,TRBJ1-6,TRBV11-3,15,-,TGTGCCAGCAACCTCCCCCGGGGAGTGGGCCGACCCCTCCACTTT,CASNLPRGVGRPLHF
many,TRBJ2-2,TRBV23-1,17,TRBD1,TGCGCCAGCAGTCACTGCCGACAGGGGAGGAACACCGGGGAGCTGTTTTTT,CASSHCRQGRNTGELFF
-,TRBJ2-1,TRBV18,14,-,TGTGCCAGCTCACCACTTCCAGGGGACGGTGAGCAGTTCTTC,CASSPLPGDGEQFF
many,TRBJ2-2,TRBV7-2,13,TRBD1,TGTGCCAGCAGCTTGAGGACAGGCAAGGAGCTGTTTTTT,CASSLRTGKELFF
-,TRBJ2-3,TRBV5-6,14,TRBD2,TGTGCCAGCAGGTTAGCGGGAGGAACAGATACGCAGTATTTT,CASRLAGGTDTQYF
-,TRBJ1-5,TRBV2,14,TRBD1,TGTGCCAGCAGTGAAGGACAGGGTCATCAGCCCCAGCATTTT,CASSEGQGHQPQHF
few,TRBJ2-2,TRBV4-3,19,-,TGCGCCAGCAGCCAGGACAGTACCAACCTCAACGACAACACCGGGGAGCTGTTTTTT,CASSQDSTNLNDNTGELFF
few,TRBJ2-7,TRBV7-2,14,-,TGTGCCAGCAGCTTTTCCGGCTTGAACTACGAGCAGTACTTC,CASSFSGLNYEQYF
few,TRBJ2-2,TRBV5-1,14,TRBD2,TGCGCCAGCAGCAATCAACTAGCGGCCGGGGAGCTGTTTTTT,CASSNQLAAGELFF
many,TRBJ2-1,TRBV5-6,15,-,TGTGCCAGCAGCTTGGCTAGTAGCGCGGAGGATGAGCAGTTCTTC,CASSLASSAEDEQFF
few,TRBJ2-1,TRBV10-2,15,TRBD2,TGCGCCAGCAGTGAGCCCAGCGGGGGGGACAATGAGCAGTTCTTC,CASSEPSGGDNEQFF
-,TRBJ2-5,TRBV18,12,-,TGTGCCAGCTCACCACCCCAAGAGACCCAGTACTTC,CASSPPQETQYF
many,TRBJ2-7,TRBV15,16,-,TGTGCCACCAGCAGAGACCCCACCGGCAGGGACTACGAGCAGTACTTC,CATSRDPTGRDYEQYF
many,TRBJ1-2,TRBV7-2,16,-,TGTGCCAGCAGCCCCGGCCAGGGTCGCGAGAACTATGGCTACACCTTC,CASSPGQGRENYGYTF
few,TRBJ2-1,TRBV11-2,16,-,TGTGCCAGCAGCTTAGTTGCAGGGCTACTGCAGAATGAGCAGTTCTTC,CASSLVAGLLQNEQFF
few,TRBJ1-1,TRBV15,15,-,TGTGCCACCACAAATTACAGGGACTTGAACACTGAAGCTTTCTTT,CATTNYRDLNTEAFF
few,TRBJ2-1,TRBV7-9,15,TRBD2,TGTGCCAGCAGGTCGGGACTAGCGGGGGCCAATGAGCAGTTCTTC,CASRSGLAGANEQFF
many,TRBJ1-6,TRBV11-2,15,-,TGTGCCAGCAGCTTAGCCTGGCAGGGACGTTCACCCCTCCACTTT,CASSLAWQGRSPLHF
-,TRBJ2-4,TRBV10-2,17,TRBD2,TGCGCCAGCAGTGAGTCTAGAGGGGTGAGCGGGGAGAACATTCAGTACTTC,CASSESRGVSGENIQYF
few,TRBJ1-2,TRBV29-1,13,-,TGCAGCGTTGAAGATACATTCGAGGATGGCTACACCTTC,CSVEDTFEDGYTF
many,TRBJ1-2,TRBV27,14,-,TGTGCCAGCAGTTCACCTATCAGGGGTTATGGCTACACCTTC,CASSSPIRGYGYTF
many,TRBJ2-3,TRBV5-1,15,-,TGCGCCAGCAGCTTGGCCAAGCGAATCACAGATACGCAGTATTTT,CASSLAKRITDTQYF
-,TRBJ2-7,TRBV6-1,16,-,TGTGCCAGCAGTGAAGGGACCGGGACTTCAGCCTACGAGCAGTACTTC,CASSEGTGTSAYEQYF
many,TRBJ2-7,TRBV12-2,14,-,TGTGCAAGTCGTTTAAAAGGGCGGGGCTACGAGCAGTACTTC,CASRLKGRGYEQYF
-,TRBJ2-3,TRBV7-9,12,-,TGTGCCAGCAGCTTTGACACAGATACGCAGTATTTT,CASSFDTDTQYF
-,TRBJ2-3,TRBV18,12,-,TGTGTCAGCTCGCCAACCACAGATACGCAGTATTTT,CVSSPTTDTQYF
-,TRBJ1-4,TRBV11-2,16,-,TGTGCCAGCAGCTTCATCTGGGGGAAAACTAATGAAAAACTGTTTTTT,CASSFIWGKTNEKLFF
-,TRBJ1-1,TRBV11-2,15,TRBD1,TGTGCCAGCAGGGGATGGGGACAGATGAACACTGAAGCTTTCTTT,CASRGWGQMNTEAFF